What follows describes a single T cell receptor (beta chain). Its antigen is still unknown. No clone much larger than this one lies a single base away; base qualities are absent. This entry is derived from a study of STAT5B mutations in CD4+ large granular lymphocyte leukemia (dated by TCRdb to the early 2020s). Concerning the study at large: Among the healthy controls, the CDR3 'QG' motif was associated with a particular HLA allele. The TCRbeta repertoires of CD4+ T-cell large granular lymphocyte leukemia patients were compared with the TCRbeta repertoires of healthy blood donors. The purity of purified fractions was confirmed by flow cytometry on FACSCanto II or FACSVerse to exceed 95% among lymphocytes.

The germline V gene provides CDR1 SGHRS and CDR2 YFSETQ. Compared with germline, V lacks 0 bases and J lacks 8 bases; bases without a gene match: 5. Its CDR3 holds 14 amino acids, cysteine through phenylalanine. CDR3 DNA is the only sequence kept; it has 42 bases, read in frame from the first base. What the authors observed across the whole study: The main leukemic clonotypes were found to be private to each patient, although about 25% of the main leukemic clonotypes were detected at low frequency in the non-leukemic repertoires of other patients. The data were not HLA-matched, and the higher clonality in CD4+ T-LGLL than in CD8+ T-LGLL could be due to the relatively small sample size. TRBV06-family usage was enriched among the top patient clones (8/27) compared with healthy controls (2/35). Compared with healthy CD4+ repertoires, CD4-sorted patient repertoires appeared more clonal, and this difference remained even after the putative leukemic clones were removed.

The healthy control group was made up of some 38 blood donors, and the Finnish Red Cross blood service supplied their buffy coats. All TCR-sequenced material derived from peripheral blood: patient blood samples and healthy donor buffy coats. Peripheral blood mononuclear cells were isolated by Ficoll-Hypaque gradient centrifugation. CD4+ cells were magnetically purified from the buffy coats of healthy controls. Genomic DNA was extracted with the Gentra Puregene Cell and Tissue kit and quantified on a Qubit 2.0 fluorometer. The immunoSEQ assay at survey resolution was applied to genomic DNA for sequencing of TCRbeta rearrangements. As for the original processing: In the TCR sequencing data, the lowest productive clonotype frequency that could be detected was 2.59 x 10-5. Only productive TCRbeta rearrangements, defined as complete and in-frame sequences, were included in the analyses. Simpson clonality, calculated in the immunoSEQ Analyzer version 3.0, was used as the measure of sample clonality. Clones were categorized by frequency as very rare, small, medium, large (1-20%) or hyperexpanded (>20%). Generation probabilities were estimated with OLGA 1.2.3, V-gene circos plots were made with VDJtools, specificities were searched in VDJdb, and CDR3 motifs were identified with GLIPH. TCRdb carries this immuneACCESS record with in-frame sequences only. Its versions omit some clonotypes, under half of them owing to an unresolved V gene in the studies checked, with the rest unexplained. V and J calls and clone size are copied from that table; D and trimming were computed from the DNA. The sample table records 30,000 to 40,000 clones; 70% to 90% of these occur just once. The ten largest clones capture roughly 3.3% of the sample.

The receptor was isolated from a human donor in good health. The sequenced sample consisted of CD4+ T cells from blood buffy coats. Recombination joined TRBV5-1 with TRBJ2-1, with 7 bases in between that match TRBD1. Here the CDR3 is given as CASSLETGSDEQFF. Read as DNA, the sequence is TGCGCCAGCAGCTTGGAGACAGGGAGCGATGAGCAGTTCTTC.